Below are 28 T cell receptor beta chains sequenced from a single sample in a study of shared clonotypes between healthy human individuals. Data came from immunoSEQ multiplex PCR; TCRdb stores just in-frame clones and leaves some out. The sample has 950,000 to 1,300,000 clones; 65% to 80% are singletons. The sequenced sample was memory CD4+ T cells sorted from blood. Subset indicated: CD45RA-negative fraction. All receptors derive from a man aged 18 to 30 in good health.

The chain is built from TRBV6-5 and TRBJ2-2, with D maybe TRBD1 (7 bases). CDR1 MNHEY and CDR2 SVGAGI come from the germline V gene. CDR3 length equals 15 residues. V was cut by 7 bases and J by 3 bases, with 15 bases left in between. The CDR3 DNA reads as TGTGCCAGCAAGACGGAGGGGGCGGACACCGGGGAGCTGTTTTTT. As protein: CASKTEGADTGELFF.

The V and J genes are TRBV7-8 and TRBJ2-7; the D gene is possibly TRBD1 (6 bases). Germline V gene sequence: CDR1 SGHVS, CDR2 FQNEAQ. V was trimmed by 5 bases and J by 1 base, leaving 12 bases between them. This CDR3 contains 14 residues. In DNA form, the CDR3 reads TGTGCCAGCAGCCCCGCAGGGGTTTCCTACGAGCAGTACTTC. As protein: CASSPAGVSYEQYF. Combining the CDR3 with reference TRBV7-8 and TRBJ2-7 gives the whole variable domain GAGVSQSPRYKVAKRGQDVALRCDPISGHVSLFWYQQALGQGPEFLTYFQNEAQLDKSGLPSDRFFAERPEGSVSTLKIQRTQQEDSAVYLCASSPAGVSYEQYFGPGTRLTVT.

The chain uses TRBV6-5 and TRBJ1-2, with a weak D call TRBD1 (6 bases). This CDR3 is 12 amino acids long. V dropped 7 bases and J dropped 4 bases, with 10 bases sitting between them. Germline V gene lookup returns CDR1 MNHEY and CDR2 SVGAGI. The CDR3 spells CASNGQPYGYTF. The CDR3 DNA follows: TGTGCCAGCAATGGACAGCCCTATGGCTACACCTTC.

The chain is built from TRBV28 and TRBJ1-1; D is ambiguous. The CDR3 has 11 amino acids. Trimming stripped 10 bases from V and 7 bases from J, with 13 bases between. Germline CDR1 and CDR2: MDHEN and SYDVKM. The CDR3 DNA is TGTGCCATCATCTCCCCAGTTGAAGCTTTCTTT. Translation gives CAIISPVEAFF.

Here the CDR3 reads CASGTAYGYTF. The CDR3, as DNA: TGTGCCTCCGGGACTGCCTATGGCTACACCTTC. This sequence joins TRBV30 and TRBJ1-2; D perhaps matches TRBD1 (5 bases). Trimming cost V 7 bases and J 4 bases, with 10 bases left between them. Germline V CDR1 and CDR2: GTSNPN, SVGIG (reference sequence). The CDR3 spans 11 residues.

The rearrangement uses TRBV19 and TRBJ1-2; D not resolved. Trimming removed 3 bases at V and 8 bases at J, with 16 bases between. Per the germline V gene, CDR1 is LNHDA and CDR2 is SQIVND (reference sequence). The CDR3 spans 14 residues. The CDR3 reads CASSISSRGQGYTF. The DNA for the CDR3 is TGTGCCAGTAGTATTAGTTCCAGAGGGCAGGGCTACACCTTC.

Regarding this clone: Other nucleotide sequences in the sample specify the same CDR3. CDR3 loop: CASSTSVNQPQHF. CDR3 DNA: TGTGCCAGTAGTACAAGCGTTAATCAGCCCCAGCATTTT. This sequence joins TRBV19 and TRBJ1-5; no firm D call. Trimming left V 4 bases short and J 4 bases short, with 8 bases between. The germline V gene has CDR1 LNHDA and CDR2 SQIVND (reference sequence). CDR3 length equals 13 residues. The variable domain in full, with the rest retrieved from reference TRBV19 and TRBJ1-5, is DGGITQSPKYLFRKEGQNVTLSCEQNLNHDAMYWYRQDPGQGLRLIYYSQIVNDFQKGDIAEGYSVSREKKESFPLTVTSAQKNPTAFYLCASSTSVNQPQHFGDGTRLSIL.

J is TRBJ2-5 and V is TRBV5-1; 10 bases fit TRBD1. Trimming took 4 bases from V and 7 from J; bases not matched to a gene: 10. The germline V gene has CDR1 SGHRS and CDR2 YFSETQ. This CDR3 contains 15 residues. The CDR3 bases are TGCGCCAGCAGCCTGGAGCTCGGGACAGGGGCGACCCAGTACTTC. The encoded protein is CASSLELGTGATQYF. Complete variable domain (other parts from reference TRBV5-1 and TRBJ2-5): KAGVTQTPRYLIKTRGQQVTLSCSPISGHRSVSWYQQTPGQGLQFLFEYFSETQRNKGNFPGRFSGRQFSNSRSEMNVSTLELGDSALYLCASSLELGTGATQYFGPGTRLLVL.

V usage is TRBV28 and J usage is TRBJ1-5; 10 bases line up with TRBD1. V dropped 8 bases and J dropped 1; count of bases not matched to a gene: 5. Germline CDR1 is MDHEN and CDR2 is SYDVKM. The CDR3 runs to 15 residues. The DNA for the CDR3 is TGTGCCAGCTGGACAGGGGGGTCGAGCAATCAGCCCCAGCATTTT. As protein: CASWTGGSSNQPQHF.

CDR3 residues: CASTLLGTQETQYF. CDR3 in DNA: TGTGCCAGCACCCTTTTAGGCACTCAAGAGACCCAGTACTTC. The V and J genes are TRBV7-9 and TRBJ2-5, with D hard to call. Per the germline V gene, CDR1 is SEHNR and CDR2 is FQNEAQ (reference sequence). V dropped 7 bases and J dropped 2 bases, with 14 bases sitting between them. This CDR3 contains 14 residues.

A note on this clone: Other DNA sequences in the sample encode the same CDR3. The chain combines TRBV27 with TRBJ1-1; the D is unclear. From germline, CDR1 is MNHEY and CDR2 SMNVEV (reference sequence). CDR3 length: 13 amino acids. The ends were cut back, 2 bases at V and 1 base at J, with 5 bases in the middle. CDR3 residues: CASSLSRNTEAFF. DNA of the CDR3: TGTGCCAGCAGTTTAAGCAGGAACACTGAAGCTTTCTTT.

The rearrangement links TRBV29-1 to TRBJ1-1; the D gene is possibly TRBD1 (5 bases). The V gene lost 7 bases and the J gene lost 0 bases, with 12 bases spanning the gap. The germline V gene encodes CDR1 SQVTM and CDR2 ANQGSEA. The CDR3 totals 13 residues. The CDR3 protein is CSGDPGLNTEAFF. CDR3 in DNA: TGCAGCGGGGATCCAGGGTTGAACACTGAAGCTTTCTTT.

This clone has just one count. This chain's CDR3 is CASSSVVDTQYF. Here the CDR3 DNA reads TGTGCCAGCAGTTCAGTGGTGGATACGCAGTATTTT. The genes are TRBV28 and TRBJ2-3; D is unclear. CDR3 size: 12 residues. The ends were cut back, 4 bases at V and 6 bases at J, with 8 bases in the middle. Germline-derived CDR1 and CDR2 are MDHEN and SYDVKM.

The rearrangement links TRBV11-3 to TRBJ2-1; maybe TRBD1 (6 bases). The CDR3 sequence is 13 residues long. Germline CDR1 and CDR2: SGHNT and YENEEA. Trimming shortened V by 4 bases and J by 7 bases, and 11 bases separated the two germline ends. The CDR3: CASSSNTGNEQFF. The CDR3 coding sequence is TGTGCCAGCAGCTCAAATACAGGGAATGAGCAGTTCTTC. Looking up the rest from reference TRBV11-3 and TRBJ2-1 gives the full variable domain: EAGVVQSPRYKIIEKKQPVAFWCNPISGHNTLYWYLQNLGQGPELLIRYENEEAVDDSQLPKDRFSAERLKGVDSTLKIQPAELGDSAVYLCASSSNTGNEQFFGPGTRLTVL.

Turning to this clone: Other DNA variants within this sample encode the same CDR3. The chain links TRBV4-1 to TRBJ2-1; TRBD2 agrees at 12 bases. CDR3 length: 16 residues. V shed 3 bases, J shed 3 bases, and the junction held 3 bases outside the gene matches. The V gene's germline CDR1 is MGHRA and CDR2 YSYEKL. This CDR3 reads CASSQSTSGSYNEQFF. The CDR3 coding sequence is TGCGCCAGCAGCCAGTCGACTAGCGGGAGCTACAATGAGCAGTTCTTC.

Comment on this clone: The sample holds other DNA sequences that translate to the same CDR3. The gene calls are TRBV7-3 and TRBJ2-5; 12 nucleotides line up with TRBD2. CDR1 and CDR2 (germline): SGHTA, FQGTGA. The CDR3 has 15 amino acids. V was clipped by 5 bases and J by 5 bases; unmatched bases: 6. The CDR3 DNA reads as TGTGCCAGCAGCCTCACTAGCGGGGGGTTGGAGACCCAGTACTTC. It translates to CASSLTSGGLETQYF.

As to this clone: This sample includes further DNA sequences coding for the same CDR3. CDR3 amino acids: CASSSGGDQETQYF. Written as DNA, the CDR3 is TGTGCCAGCAGCTCCGGGGGGGATCAAGAGACCCAGTACTTC. The chain links TRBV11-3 to TRBJ2-5; 8 positions match TRBD2. CDR1 is SGHNT, CDR2 YENEEA, per germline. Trimming cost V 4 bases and J 2 bases; bases outside gene matches: 3. The CDR3 spans 14 residues.

In DNA, the CDR3 is TGTGCCAGCAGCTACAGGGGGCTTGGGAACACTGAAGCTTTCTTT. It yields the protein CASSYRGLGNTEAFF. V and J are TRBV5-6 and TRBJ1-1, with 9 bases identical to TRBD1. V trimming: 3 bases; J trimming: 1 base; junction bases outside the gene matches: 4. Germline CDR1 SGHDT, CDR2 YYEEEE. The length of the CDR3 is 15 residues.

The sample holds a few counts of this clone. The rearrangement links TRBV6-1 to TRBJ2-7, with 9 bases lining up with TRBD1. Germline CDR1 and CDR2: MNHNS and SASEGT. The J segment lost 0 bases and the V segment lost 5 bases, leaving 5 bases of the junction unmatched. This CDR3 spans 15 amino acids. CDR3 amino acids: CASSLRTGVSYEQYF. CDR3 nucleotides: TGTGCCAGCAGTCTTCGGACAGGGGTCTCCTACGAGCAGTACTTC.

Comment on this clone: This CDR3 is also generated by other DNA sequences in the sample. V is TRBV5-4 and J is TRBJ1-6; D is possibly TRBD1 (6 bases). The germline V gene encodes CDR1 SGHNT and CDR2 YYREEE (reference sequence). CDR3 length: 16 amino acids. Trimming removed 4 bases at V and 7 bases at J, with 18 bases between. The CDR3 DNA reads as TGTGCCAGCAGCCTGGGCCAAGGGGGACGAAATTCACCCCTCCACTTT. Its translation: CASSLGQGGRNSPLHF.

The genes are TRBV6-1 and TRBJ2-7, with 8 bases identical to TRBD1. The CDR3 covers 15 residues. CDR1 MNHNS and CDR2 SASEGT come from the germline V gene. J gave up 0 bases and V 7 bases, and 8 bases lay outside the gene matches. The CDR3 loop reads CASTLSGGLSYEQYF. CDR3 nucleotide sequence: TGTGCCAGCACCCTCTCAGGGGGCCTCTCCTACGAGCAGTACTTC.

The sample holds a few counts of this clone. This may arise from a read error, as a much more abundant clone is one base away. The rearrangement joins TRBV6-6 to TRBJ1-2, with TRBD1 matching 7 bases. The junction had 4 bases not matched to a gene; V was cut back by 7 bases and J by 2 bases. Germline CDR1 and CDR2: MNHNY and SVGAGI (reference sequence). The length of the CDR3 is 13 residues. The chain's CDR3 is CASNPGQNYGYTF. The CDR3 DNA is TGTGCCAGCAACCCGGGACAGAACTATGGCTACACCTTC.

V and J are TRBV5-1 and TRBJ2-3; D may be TRBD1 (5 bases). The germline V gene has CDR1 SGHRS and CDR2 YFSETQ. The CDR3 has 13 residues. Trimming pared 4 bases from V and 6 bases from J, leaving 12 bases between. The CDR3 region has the DNA TGCGCCAGCAGCCGTGATGGGGCCGATACGCAGTATTTT. Translation: CASSRDGADTQYF.

This clone was detected only once. Here the CDR3 reads CASSRRQDTNTEAFF. The CDR3 DNA reads TGTGCCAGCTCACGACGACAGGATACGAACACTGAAGCTTTCTTT. This chain connects TRBV18 to TRBJ1-1; D is possibly TRBD1 (6 bases). This CDR3 is 15 amino acids long. Germline CDR1 KGHSH, CDR2 LQKENI. V lost 4 bases and J lost 1, with 13 bases in between. Combining the CDR3 with reference TRBV18 and TRBJ1-1 gives the whole variable domain NAGVMQNPRHLVRRRGQEARLRCSPMKGHSHVYWYRQLPEEGLKFMVYLQKENIIDESGMPKERFSAEFPKEGPSILRIQQVVRGDSAAYFCASSRRQDTNTEAFFGQGTRLTVV.

The gene calls are TRBV10-3 and TRBJ2-1; D unresolved. With 3 bases removed from V and 8 bases from J, the gap between germline ends came to 8 bases. The CDR3 length is 12 residues. Germline lookup yields CDR1 ENHRY and CDR2 SYGVKD. The CDR3 reads CAISDGQDEQFF. The CDR3 nucleotides are TGTGCCATCAGTGATGGGCAGGATGAGCAGTTCTTC.

The chain carries TRBV2 and TRBJ2-1; D possibly corresponds to TRBD1 (5 bases). Trimming shortened V by 7 bases and J by 10 bases, and 17 bases separated the two germline ends. Germline assignment: CDR1 SNHLY and CDR2 FYNNEI. The CDR3 spans 13 residues. The CDR3 reads CASTGQGPREQFF. In nucleotides, the CDR3 is TGTGCCAGCACTGGACAAGGCCCTAGGGAGCAGTTCTTC.

The chain employs TRBV29-1 and TRBJ1-1, with D perhaps TRBD1 (5 bases). V lost 3 bases and J 4 bases, leaving 12 bases between the germline ends. The CDR3 is 13 amino acids. Germline assignment: CDR1 SQVTM and CDR2 ANQGSEA. CDR3 nucleotide sequence: TGCAGCGTTGAGCCCAGGGCGGGCACTGAAGCTTTCTTT. The encoded protein is CSVEPRAGTEAFF.

The chain employs TRBV5-6 and TRBJ1-6; a weak D match, TRBD1 (5 bases). This CDR3 is built from 14 residues. The V end lost 3 bases, the J end lost 9 bases, and 13 bases lay between the germline ends. Germline-derived CDR1 and CDR2 are SGHDT and YYEEEE. The CDR3 DNA reads as TGTGCCAGCAGCTCGACAGTGTTGCTTTCACCCCTCCACTTT. Its protein product is CASSSTVLLSPLHF.